This T cell receptor beta chain was captured in a study of vaccination and CD4 T cells after COVID-19. Study overall: A vaccine, either BNT162b2 or mRNA-1273, was given to participants in two doses. Post-COVID draws followed diagnosis by a median around 100 days (range 35 to 161). Findings of the study overall: Relatively few convalescent patients were studied; early post-infection timepoints were not included.

The table lists this clonotype with a few counts. The antigen is unknown. Once obtained from cultured CD4+ T cells, the DNA was sequenced using the Oncomine TCR Beta short-read assay. TCRdb re-derived calls from the PCR reads in MiXCR, one entry per CDR3 protein. The data show 15,000 to 20,000 distinct CDR3 sequences, roughly half seen once. As for treatment: roughly 10-day PBMC culture with coronavirus spike peptide pools or control peptides (ViraFEST assay). ViraFEST used peptide pools to expand antigen-specific T cells, then sequenced TCRs. The CDR3 totals 13 residues. Per germline, CDR1 LNHDA and CDR2 SQIVND (reference sequence). The germline V and J ends were trimmed by 8 bases and 7 bases, with 15 bases remaining between them.

This specimen was CD4+ T cells from blood, cultured in vitro, taken before SARS-CoV-2 vaccination. The sequence derives from a human donor who had recovered from COVID-19. The chain uses TRBV19 and TRBJ1-5; weak D call: TRBD1 (5 bases). CDR3 residues: CASGTGLSQPQHF. The CDR3 DNA is TGTGCCAGTGGAACAGGCCTCTCGCAGCCCCAGCATTTT.